Ten or more counts support the clone carrying this TCR beta chain. This specimen belongs to a study of control samples from healthy donors and cancer patients. Sequencing used immunoSEQ multiplex PCR; TCRdb keeps in-frame clones, though not all of them. The table has about 190,000 clones, roughly nine tenths seen once. The CDR3 is 13 residues long. V lost 5 bases, J lost 8 bases, and 6 bases stayed unmatched. The germline V gene encodes CDR1 SGHTA and CDR2 FQGTGA. This chain joins TRBV7-3 and TRBJ1-2; 9 bases agree with TRBD1. The clonotype comes from a man aged 25 to 45 in good health. Sequencing was done on a sample of blood. CDR3 amino acids: CASSEGTGIGYTF. The CDR3 region has the DNA TGTGCCAGCAGCGAAGGGACAGGGATCGGCTACACCTTC.